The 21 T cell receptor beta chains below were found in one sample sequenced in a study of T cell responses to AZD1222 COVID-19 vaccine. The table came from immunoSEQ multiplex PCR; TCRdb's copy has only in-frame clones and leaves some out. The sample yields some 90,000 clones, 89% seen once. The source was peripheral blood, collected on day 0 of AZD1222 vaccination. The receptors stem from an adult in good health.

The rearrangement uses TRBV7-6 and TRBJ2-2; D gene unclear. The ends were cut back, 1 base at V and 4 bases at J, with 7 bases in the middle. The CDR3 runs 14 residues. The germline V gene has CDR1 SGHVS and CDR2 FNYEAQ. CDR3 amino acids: CASSLGTSTGELFF. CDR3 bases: TGTGCCAGCAGCTTAGGAACCAGCACCGGGGAGCTGTTTTTT.

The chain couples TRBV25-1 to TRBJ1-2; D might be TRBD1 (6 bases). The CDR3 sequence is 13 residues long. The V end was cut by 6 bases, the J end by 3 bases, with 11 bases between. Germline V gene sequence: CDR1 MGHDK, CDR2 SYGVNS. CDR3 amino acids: CASSRSGDYGYTF. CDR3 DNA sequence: TGTGCCAGCAGCCGATCAGGGGACTATGGCTACACCTTC.

CDR3 DNA: TGTGCCAGTAGTATTTGGTTGGACACTGAAGCTTTCTTT. This encodes CASSIWLDTEAFF. The V gene is TRBV19, the J gene TRBJ1-1, with D hard to call. V lost 3 bases and J lost 3, with 8 bases in between. CDR3 length: 13 amino acids. Germline lookup yields CDR1 LNHDA and CDR2 SQIVND (reference sequence).

The CDR3 DNA reads as TGCGCCAGCAGCCAAGATGGGCGGGGCTCCTACAATGAGCAGTTCTTC. Protein: CASSQDGRGSYNEQFF. This chain connects TRBV4-3 to TRBJ2-1; possible D gene TRBD2, 6 bases. The CDR3 loop spans 16 amino acids. Germline V gene sequence: CDR1 LGHNA, CDR2 YSLEER. Trimming removed 0 bases at V and 0 bases at J, with 9 bases between.

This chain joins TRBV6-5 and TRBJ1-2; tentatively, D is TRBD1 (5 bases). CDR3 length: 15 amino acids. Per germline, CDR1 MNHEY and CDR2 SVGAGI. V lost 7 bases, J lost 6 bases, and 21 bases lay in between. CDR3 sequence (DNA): TGTGCCAGCACCCCCTATCTGGGAGCGGGGGATGGCTACACCTTC. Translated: CASTPYLGAGDGYTF.

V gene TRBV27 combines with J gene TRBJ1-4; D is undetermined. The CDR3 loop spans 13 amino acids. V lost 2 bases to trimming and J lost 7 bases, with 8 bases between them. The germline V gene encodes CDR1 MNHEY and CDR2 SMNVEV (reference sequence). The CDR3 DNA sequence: TGTGCCAGCAGTTTAAGGGAGGGTGAAAAACTGTTTTTT. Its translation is CASSLREGEKLFF.

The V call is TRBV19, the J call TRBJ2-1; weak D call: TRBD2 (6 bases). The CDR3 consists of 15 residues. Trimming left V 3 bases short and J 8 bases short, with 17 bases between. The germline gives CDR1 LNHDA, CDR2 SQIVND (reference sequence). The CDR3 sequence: CASSIGGYLIDEQFF. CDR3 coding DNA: TGTGCCAGTAGTATTGGGGGGTACTTAATCGATGAGCAGTTCTTC. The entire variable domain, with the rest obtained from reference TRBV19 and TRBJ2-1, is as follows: DGGITQSPKYLFRKEGQNVTLSCEQNLNHDAMYWYRQDPGQGLRLIYYSQIVNDFQKGDIAEGYSVSREKKESFPLTVTSAQKNPTAFYLCASSIGGYLIDEQFFGPGTRLTVL.

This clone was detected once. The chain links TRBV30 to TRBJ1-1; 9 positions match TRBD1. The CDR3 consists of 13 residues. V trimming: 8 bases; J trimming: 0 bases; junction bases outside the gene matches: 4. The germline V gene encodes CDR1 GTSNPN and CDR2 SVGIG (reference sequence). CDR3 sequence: CARDRAMNTEAFF. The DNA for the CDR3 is TGTGCCCGGGACAGGGCTATGAACACTGAAGCTTTCTTT.

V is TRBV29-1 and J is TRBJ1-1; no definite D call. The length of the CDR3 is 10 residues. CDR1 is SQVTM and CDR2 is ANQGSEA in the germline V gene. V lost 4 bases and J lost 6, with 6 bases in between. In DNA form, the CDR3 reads TGCAGCGTTGTAATGCCTGAAGCTTTCTTT. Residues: CSVVMPEAFF.

Here the CDR3 reads CASSQSTSTFF. The CDR3 DNA reads TGTGCCAGCAGCCAATCCACTAGCACGTTCTTC. The chain employs TRBV3-1 (or the pseudogene TRBV3-2) and TRBJ2-1; the D gene is possibly TRBD2 (6 bases). Germline V gene data show CDR1 as LGHDT and CDR2 as YNNKEL (reference sequence). The V end was cut by 2 bases, the J end by 15 bases, with 11 bases between. The CDR3 contains 11 residues.

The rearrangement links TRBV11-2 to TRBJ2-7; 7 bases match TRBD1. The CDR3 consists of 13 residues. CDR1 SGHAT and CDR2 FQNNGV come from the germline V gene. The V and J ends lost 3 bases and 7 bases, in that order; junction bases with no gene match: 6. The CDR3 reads CASSLSTGLEQYF. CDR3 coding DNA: TGTGCCAGCAGCTTGTCGACAGGGTTGGAGCAGTACTTC.

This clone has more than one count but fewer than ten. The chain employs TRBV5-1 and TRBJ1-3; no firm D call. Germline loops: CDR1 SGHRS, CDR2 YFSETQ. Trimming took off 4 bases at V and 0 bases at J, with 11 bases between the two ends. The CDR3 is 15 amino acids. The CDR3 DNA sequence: TGCGCCAGCAGCGCTAACACAGCCTCTGGAAACACCATATATTTT. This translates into CASSANTASGNTIYF.

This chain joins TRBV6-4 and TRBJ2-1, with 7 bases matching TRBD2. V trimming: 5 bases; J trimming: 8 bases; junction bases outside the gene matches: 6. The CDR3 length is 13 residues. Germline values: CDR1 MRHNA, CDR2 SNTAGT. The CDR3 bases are TGTGCCAGCAGTCTAGCGGAAAGGGATGAGCAGTTCTTC. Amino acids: CASSLAERDEQFF.

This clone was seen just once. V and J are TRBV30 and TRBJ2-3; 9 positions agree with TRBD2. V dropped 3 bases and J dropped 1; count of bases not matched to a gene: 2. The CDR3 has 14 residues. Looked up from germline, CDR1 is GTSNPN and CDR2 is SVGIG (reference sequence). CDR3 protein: CAWRERGGTDTQYF. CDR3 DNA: TGTGCCTGGAGAGAGCGGGGGGGCACAGATACGCAGTATTTT.

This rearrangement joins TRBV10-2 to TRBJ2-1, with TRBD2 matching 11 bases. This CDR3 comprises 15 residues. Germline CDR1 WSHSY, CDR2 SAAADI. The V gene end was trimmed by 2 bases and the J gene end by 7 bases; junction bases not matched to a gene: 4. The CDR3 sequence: CASSEVTSGSNEQFF. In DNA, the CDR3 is TGCGCCAGCAGTGAGGTTACTAGCGGGAGTAATGAGCAGTTCTTC.

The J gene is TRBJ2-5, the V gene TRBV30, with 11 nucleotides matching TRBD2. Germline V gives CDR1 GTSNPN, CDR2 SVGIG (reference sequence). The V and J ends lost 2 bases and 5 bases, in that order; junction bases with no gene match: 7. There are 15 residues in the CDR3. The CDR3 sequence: CAWSRLAGFGETQYF. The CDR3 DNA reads TGTGCCTGGAGTAGACTAGCGGGATTTGGCGAGACCCAGTACTTC.

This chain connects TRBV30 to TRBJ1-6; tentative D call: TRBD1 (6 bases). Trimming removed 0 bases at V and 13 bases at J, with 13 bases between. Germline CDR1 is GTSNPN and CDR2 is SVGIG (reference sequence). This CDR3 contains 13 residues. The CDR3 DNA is TGTGCCTGGAGTGTGAGTGAAGGGGGGCCCCTCCACTTT. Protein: CAWSVSEGGPLHF.

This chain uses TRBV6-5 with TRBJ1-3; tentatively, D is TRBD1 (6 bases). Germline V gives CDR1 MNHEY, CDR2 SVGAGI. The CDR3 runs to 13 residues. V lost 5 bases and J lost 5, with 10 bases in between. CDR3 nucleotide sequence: TGTGCCAGCAGTACCGGGACAAGAAACACCATATATTTT. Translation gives CASSTGTRNTIYF.

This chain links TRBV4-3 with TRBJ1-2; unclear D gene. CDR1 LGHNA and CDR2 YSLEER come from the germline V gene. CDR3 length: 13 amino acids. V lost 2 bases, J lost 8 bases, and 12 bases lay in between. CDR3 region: CASSQNGERGYTF. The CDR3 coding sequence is TGCGCCAGCAGCCAAAACGGGGAGCGGGGCTACACCTTC.

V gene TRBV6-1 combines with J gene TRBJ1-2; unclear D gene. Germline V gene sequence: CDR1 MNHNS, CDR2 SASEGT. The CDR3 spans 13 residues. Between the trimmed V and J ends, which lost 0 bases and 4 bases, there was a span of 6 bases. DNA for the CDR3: TGTGCCAGCAGTGAAGCCGGGAGCTATGGCTACACCTTC. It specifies CASSEAGSYGYTF.

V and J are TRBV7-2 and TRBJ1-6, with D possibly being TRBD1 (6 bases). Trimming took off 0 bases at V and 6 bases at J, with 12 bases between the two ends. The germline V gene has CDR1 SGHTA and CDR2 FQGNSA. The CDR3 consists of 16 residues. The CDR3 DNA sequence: TGTGCCAGCAGCTTAGCGTCGGGCAGGGGTAATTCACCCCTCCACTTT. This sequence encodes CASSLASGRGNSPLHF.